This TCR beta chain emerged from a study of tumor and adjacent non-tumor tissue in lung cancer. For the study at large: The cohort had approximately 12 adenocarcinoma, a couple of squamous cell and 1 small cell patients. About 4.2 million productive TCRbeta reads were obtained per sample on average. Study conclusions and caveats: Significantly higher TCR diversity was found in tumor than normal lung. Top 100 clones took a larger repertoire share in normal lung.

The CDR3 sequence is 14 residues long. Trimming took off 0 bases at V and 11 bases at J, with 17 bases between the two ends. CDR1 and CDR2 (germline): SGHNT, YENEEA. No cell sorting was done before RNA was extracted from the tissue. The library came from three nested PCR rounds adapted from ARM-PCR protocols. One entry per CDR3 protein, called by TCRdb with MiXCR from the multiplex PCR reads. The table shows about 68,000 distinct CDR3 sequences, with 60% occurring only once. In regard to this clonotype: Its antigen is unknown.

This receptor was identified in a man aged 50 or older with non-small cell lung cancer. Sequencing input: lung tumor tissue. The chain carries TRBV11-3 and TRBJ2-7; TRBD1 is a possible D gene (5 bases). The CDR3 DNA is TGTGCCAGCAGCTTAGAGGTCTGCAGGACAAAAAAGTACTTC. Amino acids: CASSLEVCRTKKYF.